A selection of T cell receptor beta chains follows, all from one sample in a study of blood T cell repertoires in COVID-19. This table comes from immunoSEQ multiplex PCR, and its TCRdb copy is limited to in-frame clones, with some not included. The table has more than 300,000 clones, roughly nine tenths seen once. The sample consisted of PBMCs or T cells enriched from blood (not recorded which). These receptors were collected from a woman in her thirties who had been exposed to COVID-19. The CDR3 runs from the conserved cysteine through the conserved F or W. Fields, in order: D gene, J gene, clone size, V gene, CDR3 protein, CDR3 DNA. D genes are given only for firm matches. Expanded clones get a size class; other rows say once, few or many, or leave the size out.

>TRBD1|TRBJ2-5|-|TRBV6-5
CASRTGGGTETQYF
TGTGCCAGCAGAACAGGGGGTGGTACTGAGACCCAGTACTTC
>-|TRBJ2-2|-|TRBV29-1
CSVGSANTGELFF
TGCAGCGTTGGCAGCGCGAACACCGGGGAGCTGTTTTTT
>TRBD2|TRBJ2-1|-|TRBV7-9
CASSVGGALRDEQFF
TGTGCCAGCAGCGTCGGGGGGGCGCTTAGGGATGAGCAGTTCTTC
>-|TRBJ1-1|-|TRBV7-2
CASSLAPGVRSSAFF
TGTGCCAGCAGCTTAGCCCCAGGGGTACGGAGTTCGGCTTTCTTT
>TRBD1|TRBJ2-4|-|TRBV24-1
CASNPPIGTGEILAKNIQYF
TGTGCCAGCAACCCTCCTATCGGGACAGGGGAAATCCTAGCCAAAAACATTCAGTACTTC
>-|TRBJ2-7|-|TRBV4-2
CASSTRLVSDEQYF
TGTGCCAGCAGCACCCGACTCGTATCTGACGAGCAGTACTTC
>TRBD1|TRBJ2-3|-|TRBV9
CASSFLSGTASTDTQYF
TGTGCCAGCAGCTTTCTCTCCGGGACAGCTAGCACAGATACGCAGTATTTT
>-|TRBJ2-3|-|TRBV10-3
CATQQGPTDTQYF
TGTGCCACGCAGCAGGGGCCCACAGATACGCAGTATTTT
>TRBD1|TRBJ2-7|few|TRBV7-3
CATKTIGDRASYEQYF
TGTGCCACCAAAACCATTGGGGACAGGGCCTCCTACGAGCAGTACTTC
>-|TRBJ2-1|-|TRBV5-4
CASSFRQLGGNEQFF
TGTGCCAGCAGCTTCCGTCAACTCGGCGGCAATGAGCAGTTCTTC
>TRBD1|TRBJ2-7|-|TRBV6-4
CASSASLRDRVYEQYF
TGTGCCAGCAGTGCGTCACTCCGGGACAGGGTCTACGAGCAGTACTTC
>-|TRBJ1-3|-|TRBV4-1
CASSQDQLSGNTIYF
TGCGCCAGCAGCCAAGATCAACTCTCTGGAAACACCATATATTTT
>-|TRBJ2-1|-|TRBV5-1
CASSFTSSDEQFF
TGCGCCAGCAGCTTCACTAGCTCCGATGAGCAGTTCTTC
>-|TRBJ2-1|-|TRBV5-1
CASSFNAAEQFF
TGCGCCAGCAGCTTTAACGCCGCGGAGCAGTTCTTC
>-|TRBJ2-5|once|TRBV9
CASSVVGQQETQYF
TGTGCCAGCAGCGTAGTTGGGCAGCAAGAGACCCAGTACTTC
>-|TRBJ2-4|-|TRBV2
CASRPEVLAKNIQYF
TGTGCCAGCAGGCCAGAAGTTCTAGCCAAAAACATTCAGTACTTC
>TRBD1|TRBJ1-6|-|TRBV7-9
CASSLGDRDNSPLHF
TGTGCCAGCAGCTTAGGGGACAGGGATAATTCACCCCTCCACTTT
>-|TRBJ1-2|-|TRBV5-4
CASSFRDNSYGYTF
TGTGCCAGCAGCTTCCGGGACAACAGCTATGGCTACACCTTC
>-|TRBJ2-3|-|TRBV12-3/TRBV12-4
CASSLLPDTQYF
TGTGCCAGCAGTTTACTACCAGATACGCAGTATTTT
>TRBD1|TRBJ1-2|-|TRBV6-5
CASSYSTGSLLYGYTF
TGTGCCAGCAGTTACTCGACAGGGAGCCTTCTCTATGGCTACACCTTC
>-|TRBJ2-4|-|TRBV25-1
CASSDIQEGNIQYF
TGTGCCAGCAGTGACATTCAGGAAGGAAACATTCAGTACTTC
>-|TRBJ1-2|-|TRBV5-5
CASSRMTGGNNYGYTF
TGTGCCAGCAGCCGAATGACGGGGGGAAATAACTATGGCTACACCTTC
>TRBD1|TRBJ1-4|-|TRBV19
CASSSQTGSEKLFF
TGTGCCAGTAGTTCCCAGACAGGGTCCGAAAAACTGTTTTTT
>-|TRBJ2-7|-|TRBV3-1/TRBV3-2
CASSQAAGGNEQYF
TGTGCCAGCAGCCAAGCGGCAGGGGGGAACGAGCAGTACTTC
>TRBD1|TRBJ1-3|-|TRBV13
CASSFGQAGYGNTIYF
TGTGCCAGCAGCTTTGGACAGGCGGGGTACGGAAACACCATATATTTT
>TRBD1|TRBJ1-2|-|TRBV6-5
CASRRQGDYGYTF
TGTGCCAGCAGACGACAGGGGGACTATGGCTACACCTTC
>-|TRBJ1-1|once|TRBV5-1
CASSLSQGLGTEAFF
TGCGCCAGCAGCTTGTCCCAGGGGCTTGGCACTGAAGCTTTCTTT
>-|TRBJ1-5|-|TRBV29-1
CSVAVGSRNQPQHF
TGCAGCGTCGCTGTGGGCTCTCGCAATCAGCCCCAGCATTTT
>-|TRBJ2-3|-|TRBV6-5
CASSRTGRGTDTQYF
TGTGCCAGCAGCCGAACAGGGCGGGGGACAGATACGCAGTATTTT
>-|TRBJ1-2|-|TRBV24-1
CATNLMRLNYGYTF
TGTGCCACTAACCTTATGAGGCTAAACTATGGCTACACCTTC
>-|TRBJ1-6|-|TRBV7-2
CASSSAAGLGLNSPLHF
TGTGCCAGCAGCTCGGCTGCGGGGCTTGGATTAAATTCACCCCTCCACTTT
>TRBD2|TRBJ2-7|-|TRBV4-1
CASSPGVGGTYEQYF
TGCGCCAGCAGCCCGGGAGTGGGGGGGACCTACGAGCAGTACTTC
>-|TRBJ2-2|-|TRBV15
CATSRLRRGANTGELFF
TGTGCCACCAGCAGACTACGGAGGGGAGCGAACACCGGGGAGCTGTTTTTT
>TRBD2|TRBJ2-6|-|TRBV2
CASRPRLAEHSGANVLTF
TGTGCCAGCAGGCCCCGACTAGCGGAGCACTCTGGGGCCAACGTCCTGACTTTC
>-|TRBJ1-6|-|TRBV5-1
CASSLTGRVSPLHF
TGCGCCAGCAGCTTGACAGGGAGGGTTTCACCCCTCCACTTT
>TRBD1|TRBJ1-4|-|TRBV5-1
CASSILGTEDEKLFF
TGCGCCAGCAGCATCCTCGGGACAGAAGATGAAAAACTGTTTTTT
>TRBD1|TRBJ1-4|-|TRBV5-1
CASSLATGTGNEKLFF
TGCGCCAGCAGCCTTGCAACCGGGACAGGGAATGAAAAACTGTTTTTT
>-|TRBJ2-5|once|TRBV5-5
CASSLGAAQETQYF
TGTGCCAGCAGCTTGGGCGCAGCGCAAGAGACCCAGTACTTC
>-|TRBJ1-1|-|TRBV6-5
CASSYSTGSTEAFF
TGTGCCAGCAGTTACTCGACGGGTAGCACTGAAGCTTTCTTT
>-|TRBJ1-1|-|TRBV21-1
CASRDRGQTEAFF
TGTGCCAGCAGGGACAGGGGGCAAACTGAAGCTTTCTTT
>TRBD2|TRBJ2-1|-|TRBV7-9
CASSTSSGGYNEQFF
TGTGCCAGCAGCACCTCGAGCGGGGGGTACAATGAGCAGTTCTTC
>TRBD2|TRBJ2-7|-|TRBV7-9
CASSLVGTSGGVSYEQYF
TGTGCCAGCAGCTTAGTCGGGACTAGCGGGGGGGTTTCATACGAGCAGTACTTC
>-|TRBJ1-2|once|TRBV2
CASSERREGYGYTF
TGTGCCAGCAGTGAAAGAAGGGAGGGCTATGGCTACACCTTC
>TRBD2|TRBJ2-7|-|TRBV6-5
CASSYARGAPYEQYF
TGTGCCAGCAGTTACGCGCGGGGGGCACCATACGAGCAGTACTTC
>TRBD1|TRBJ1-2|-|TRBV29-1
CSVGDRDSYGYTF
TGCAGCGTTGGAGACCGGGACAGCTATGGCTACACCTTC
>TRBD1|TRBJ2-7|-|TRBV5-1
CASSLSRGLDEQYF
TGCGCCAGCAGCTTGTCCAGGGGGCTAGACGAGCAGTACTTC
>TRBD1|TRBJ1-3|-|TRBV6-5
CASTRDRAGNTIYF
TGTGCCAGCACTCGGGACAGGGCTGGAAACACCATATATTTT
>TRBD1|TRBJ1-4|-|TRBV15
CATSGKGQFNEKLFF
TGTGCCACCAGCGGCAAGGGACAGTTTAATGAAAAACTGTTTTTT
>TRBD2|TRBJ2-2|-|TRBV5-4
CASSLGQRGGLTGELFF
TGTGCCAGCAGCTTGGGCCAGCGGGGGGGTTTGACCGGGGAGCTGTTTTTT
>-|TRBJ1-1|-|TRBV5-1
CASSLAPDKEAFF
TGCGCCAGCAGCTTGGCCCCCGACAAGGAAGCTTTCTTT
>-|TRBJ1-4|-|TRBV10-3
CAISGTGPNEKLFF
TGTGCCATCAGTGGCACAGGCCCCAATGAAAAACTGTTTTTT
>-|TRBJ1-2|-|TRBV4-1
CASSQDRSRGPRNYGYTF
TGCGCCAGCAGCCAAGATCGGAGCAGGGGCCCTAGAAACTATGGCTACACCTTC
>TRBD1|TRBJ1-6|-|TRBV27
CASSFGDRYSPLHF
TGTGCCAGCAGTTTTGGGGACAGATATTCACCCCTCCACTTT
>-|TRBJ1-1|-|TRBV28
CASSGYNGGGTEAFF
TGTGCCAGCAGTGGATACAACGGGGGAGGCACTGAAGCTTTCTTT
>TRBD1|TRBJ1-4|-|TRBV7-9
CASSLWDSIREKLFF
TGTGCCAGCAGCTTATGGGACAGCATTCGTGAAAAACTGTTTTTT
>TRBD2|TRBJ2-7|-|TRBV7-2
CASSHPRASGGKVYEQYF
TGTGCCAGCAGCCACCCTCGGGCTAGCGGGGGAAAGGTCTACGAGCAGTACTTC
>-|TRBJ1-3|-|TRBV6-5
CASRAGAYSGNTIYF
TGTGCCAGCAGGGCAGGGGCGTACTCTGGAAACACCATATATTTT
>-|TRBJ2-1|-|TRBV27
CASSLGNRADEQFF
TGTGCCAGCAGTTTGGGGAACAGGGCAGATGAGCAGTTCTTC
>-|TRBJ1-4|-|TRBV4-1
CASSQAGQPGEKLFF
TGCGCCAGCAGCCAGGCCGGACAGCCGGGAGAAAAACTGTTTTTT
>-|TRBJ1-1|-|TRBV29-1
CSAEGGARTEAFF
TGCAGCGCCGAGGGGGGGGCGCGGACTGAAGCTTTCTTT